The 10 T cell receptor beta chains below were found in one sample sequenced in a study of cytomegalovirus exposure and HLA in healthy donors. The method was immunoSEQ multiplex PCR; TCRdb's version includes in-frame clones alone and lacks a portion of them. The sample carries over 200,000 clones, 90% recorded once. The sample comprised PBMCs. All receptors come from a woman between 18 and 30 years old in good health and CMV-seronegative.

The chain joins TRBV7-3 to TRBJ2-2; possibly TRBD2 for D (6 bases). The CDR3 is made up of 14 amino acids. Trimming stripped 5 bases from V and 4 bases from J, with 11 bases between. From germline, CDR1 is SGHTA and CDR2 FQGTGA. DNA of the CDR3: TGTGCCAGCAGCCCCGGACTACCCACCGGGGAGCTGTTTTTT. It codes for CASSPGLPTGELFF. The whole variable domain, filled in from reference TRBV7-3 and TRBJ2-2, reads GAGVSQTPSNKVTEKGKYVELRCDPISGHTALYWYRQSLGQGPEFLIYFQGTGAADDSGLPNDRFFAVRPEGSVSTLKIQRTERGDSAVYLCASSPGLPTGELFFGEGSRLTVL.

The chain couples TRBV6-1 to TRBJ1-3; 9 nucleotides line up with TRBD1. Germline V lookup: CDR1 MNHNS, CDR2 SASEGT. V gave up 7 bases and J gave up 6 bases; unmatched junction bases: 10. The CDR3 is made up of 15 amino acids. Here the CDR3 reads CASTSGTGLKNTIYF. The CDR3 coding sequence is TGTGCCAGCACCTCCGGGACAGGGTTAAAAAACACCATATATTTT.

This rearrangement joins TRBV7-3 to TRBJ2-5; 12 bases are a match to TRBD1. This CDR3 has 14 amino acids. J lost 7 bases, V lost 5 bases, and 5 bases had no gene match. Germline CDR1 SGHTA, CDR2 FQGTGA. CDR3 DNA: TGTGCCAGCAGCCAGGGACAGGGGGCCGGGACCCAGTACTTC. Translation gives CASSQGQGAGTQYF.

The chain recombines TRBV7-2 with TRBJ1-2, with no clear D. The germline V and J ends were trimmed by 5 bases and 0 bases, with 13 bases remaining between them. Germline CDR1 SGHTA, CDR2 FQGNSA. This CDR3 has 15 residues. The CDR3 DNA sequence: TGTGCCAGCAGCCTCCACAGAGCTTCTAACTATGGCTACACCTTC. Its protein is CASSLHRASNYGYTF.

A single count supports this clone. V usage is TRBV6-1 and J usage is TRBJ1-6; tentatively, D is TRBD1 (5 bases). The ends were cut back, 4 bases at V and 8 bases at J, with 12 bases in the middle. Per the germline V gene, CDR1 is MNHNS and CDR2 is SASEGT. The CDR3 spans 14 residues. CDR3 bases: TGTGCCAGCAGTGTGGGCAGGGCTGATTCACCCCTCCACTTT. Translating gives CASSVGRADSPLHF.

The chain couples TRBV5-1 to TRBJ1-2; 9 nucleotides agree with TRBD1. This CDR3 is built from 13 residues. After removal of 4 bases from V and 4 bases from J, the junction contained 2 bases not matched to a gene. Germline V lookup: CDR1 SGHRS, CDR2 YFSETQ. For the CDR3, the DNA is TGCGCCAGCAGCCCGGGACAGGGCTATGGCTACACCTTC. As protein: CASSPGQGYGYTF. Variable domain in full (rest from reference TRBV5-1 and TRBJ1-2): KAGVTQTPRYLIKTRGQQVTLSCSPISGHRSVSWYQQTPGQGLQFLFEYFSETQRNKGNFPGRFSGRQFSNSRSEMNVSTLELGDSALYLCASSPGQGYGYTFGSGTRLTVV.

The CDR3 spells CASSVDTRPGNIQYF. CDR3 nucleotide sequence: TGTGCCAGCAGCGTAGACACCAGGCCAGGGAACATTCAGTACTTC. This rearrangement joins TRBV9 to TRBJ2-4, with D possibly being TRBD1 (5 bases). Per germline, CDR1 SGDLS and CDR2 YYNGEE. V lost 0 bases and J 7 bases, leaving 14 bases between the germline ends. The CDR3 has 15 residues.

The rearrangement links TRBV25-1 to TRBJ2-7; tentative D call: TRBD2 (5 bases). This CDR3 contains 13 residues. Per germline, CDR1 MGHDK and CDR2 SYGVNS. V gave up 5 bases and J gave up 4 bases, with 12 bases separating them. The CDR3 protein is CASSPAGRYEQYF. The CDR3 coding sequence is TGTGCCAGCAGTCCCGCGGGCCGTTACGAGCAGTACTTC.

The chain combines TRBV6-1 with TRBJ2-7; tentative D call: TRBD1 (6 bases). Germline values: CDR1 MNHNS, CDR2 SASEGT. The length of the CDR3 is 13 residues. The V end lost 7 bases, the J end lost 2 bases, and 12 bases lay between the germline ends. CDR3 nucleotides: TGTGCCAGCACTCTGGACAGAGCCTACGAGCAGTACGTC. Amino acid sequence: CASTLDRAYEQYV.

This chain links TRBV5-6 with TRBJ2-3; D gene ambiguous. V was trimmed by 0 bases and J by 2 bases, leaving 7 bases between them. Germline-derived CDR1 and CDR2 are SGHDT and YYEEEE. This CDR3 contains 14 residues. In DNA form, the CDR3 reads TGTGCCAGCAGCTTGGCTGGCAACACAGATACGCAGTATTTT. Residues: CASSLAGNTDTQYF.